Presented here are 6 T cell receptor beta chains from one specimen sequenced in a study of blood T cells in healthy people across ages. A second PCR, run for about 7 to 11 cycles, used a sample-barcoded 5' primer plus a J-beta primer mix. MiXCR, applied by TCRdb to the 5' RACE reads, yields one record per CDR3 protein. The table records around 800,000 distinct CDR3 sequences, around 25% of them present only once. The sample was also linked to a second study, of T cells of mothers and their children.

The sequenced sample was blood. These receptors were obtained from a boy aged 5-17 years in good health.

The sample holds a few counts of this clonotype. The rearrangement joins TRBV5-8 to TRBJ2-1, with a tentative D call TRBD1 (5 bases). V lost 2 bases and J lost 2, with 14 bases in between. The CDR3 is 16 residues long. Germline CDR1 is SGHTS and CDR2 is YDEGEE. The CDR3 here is CASSLGRTLAYNEQFF. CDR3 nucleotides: TGTGCCAGCAGCTTAGGCAGGACACTCGCCTACAATGAGCAGTTCTTC.

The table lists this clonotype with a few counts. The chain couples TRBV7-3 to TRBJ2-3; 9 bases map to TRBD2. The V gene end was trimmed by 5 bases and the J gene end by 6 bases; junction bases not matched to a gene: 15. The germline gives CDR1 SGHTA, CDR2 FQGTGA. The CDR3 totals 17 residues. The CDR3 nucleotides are TGTGCCAGCAGCCATAGCGGGGGCCCCGGCCCGTCTGATACGCAGTATTTT. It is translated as CASSHSGGPGPSDTQYF.

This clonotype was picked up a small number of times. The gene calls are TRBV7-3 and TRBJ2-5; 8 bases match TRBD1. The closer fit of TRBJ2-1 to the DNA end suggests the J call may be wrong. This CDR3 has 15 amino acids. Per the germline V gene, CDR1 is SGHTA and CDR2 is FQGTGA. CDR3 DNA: TGTGCCAGCAGCTTATTCCCAGGGGGCTGGTATGAGCAGTTCTTC. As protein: CASSLFPGGWYEQFF.

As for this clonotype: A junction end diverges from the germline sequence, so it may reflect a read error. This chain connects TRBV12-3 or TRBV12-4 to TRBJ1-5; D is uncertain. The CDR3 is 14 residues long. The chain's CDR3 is CASSLSYSDQPQHF. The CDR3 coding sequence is TGTGCCAGCAGTTTAAGCTATAGCGATCAGCCCCAGCATTTT.

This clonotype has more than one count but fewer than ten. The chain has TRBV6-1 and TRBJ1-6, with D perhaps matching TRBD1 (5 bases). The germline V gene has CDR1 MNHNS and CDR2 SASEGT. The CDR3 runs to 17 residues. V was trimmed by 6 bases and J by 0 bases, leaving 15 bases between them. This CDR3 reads CASSRDGGSSYNSPLHF. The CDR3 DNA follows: TGTGCCAGCAGCCGCGACGGGGGGAGCTCCTATAATTCACCCCTCCACTTT.

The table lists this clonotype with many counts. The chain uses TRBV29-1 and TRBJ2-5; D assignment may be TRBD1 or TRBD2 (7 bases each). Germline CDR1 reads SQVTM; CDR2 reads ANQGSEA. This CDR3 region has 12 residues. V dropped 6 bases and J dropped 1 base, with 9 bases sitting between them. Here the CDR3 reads CSVRGGQETQYF. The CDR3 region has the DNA TGCAGCGTCAGGGGGGGCCAAGAGACCCAGTACTTC.